This T cell receptor beta chain comes out of a study of blood T cells in healthy people across ages. The germline V gene has CDR1 GTSNPN and CDR2 SVGIG (reference sequence). CDR3 size: 12 residues. Trimming cost V 3 bases and J 3 bases, with 9 bases left between them. Then a second PCR, running about 6 to 11 cycles, was carried out with a sample-barcoded 5' primer and a J-beta primer mix. TCRdb re-analysed the 5' RACE reads in MiXCR, keeping a single row per CDR3 protein. The top ten clones hold 15% to 18% of a sample with hundreds of thousands of distinct CDR3 sequences, about 30% of them seen once. Each donor supplied approximately 10 milliliters of peripheral blood.

The rearrangement links TRBV30 to TRBJ2-7; D is undetermined. Sequencing used blood. The sequence was obtained from a woman aged 80 or over in good health. The CDR3 loop is CAWRRRYYEQYF. The CDR3, as DNA: TGTGCCTGGAGAAGACGTTACTACGAGCAGTACTTC. Drawing the rest from reference TRBV30 and TRBJ2-7, the complete variable domain is SQTIHQWPATLVQPVGSPLSLECTVEGTSNPNLYWYRQAAGRGLQLLFYSVGIGQISSEVPQNLSASRPQDRQFILSSKKLLLSDSGFYLCAWRRRYYEQYFGPGTRLTVT.